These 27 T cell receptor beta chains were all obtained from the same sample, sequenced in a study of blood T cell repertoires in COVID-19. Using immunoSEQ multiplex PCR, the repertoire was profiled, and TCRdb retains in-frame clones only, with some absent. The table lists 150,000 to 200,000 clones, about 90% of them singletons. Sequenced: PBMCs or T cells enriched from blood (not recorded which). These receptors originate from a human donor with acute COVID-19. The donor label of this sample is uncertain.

The DNA of the CDR3 is TGTGCCAGCAGCCCCAGACTAGCGGGGGCCACCGGGGAGCTGTTTTTT. Its translation: CASSPRLAGATGELFF. The gene calls are TRBV9 and TRBJ2-2; the match to TRBD2 covers 12 bases. This CDR3 has 16 residues. The germline gives CDR1 SGDLS, CDR2 YYNGEE. J gave up 4 bases and V 4 bases, and 5 bases lay outside the gene matches.

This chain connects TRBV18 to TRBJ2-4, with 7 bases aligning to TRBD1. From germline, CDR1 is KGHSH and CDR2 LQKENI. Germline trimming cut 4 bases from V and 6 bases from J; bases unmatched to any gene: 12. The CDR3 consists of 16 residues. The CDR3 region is CASSQLTGPGVNIQYF. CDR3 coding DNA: TGTGCCAGCTCACAATTGACAGGGCCCGGGGTAAACATTCAGTACTTC.

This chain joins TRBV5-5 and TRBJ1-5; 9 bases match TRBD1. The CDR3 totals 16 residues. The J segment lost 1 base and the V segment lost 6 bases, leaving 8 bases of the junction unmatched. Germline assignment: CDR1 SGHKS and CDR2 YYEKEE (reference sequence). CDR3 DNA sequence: TGTGCCAGCACCCCCGGGGGACAGGGAAGCAATCAGCCCCAGCATTTT. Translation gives CASTPGGQGSNQPQHF. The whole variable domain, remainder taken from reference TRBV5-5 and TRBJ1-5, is DAGVTQSPTHLIKTRGQQVTLRCSPISGHKSVSWYQQVLGQGPQFIFQYYEKEERGRGNFPDRFSARQFPNYSSELNVNALLLGDSALYLCASTPGGQGSNQPQHFGDGTRLSIL.

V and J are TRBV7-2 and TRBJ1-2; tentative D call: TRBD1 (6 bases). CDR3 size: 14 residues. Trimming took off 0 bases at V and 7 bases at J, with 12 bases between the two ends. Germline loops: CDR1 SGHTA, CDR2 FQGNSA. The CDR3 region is CASSLAYGTPGYTF. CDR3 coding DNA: TGTGCCAGCAGCTTAGCTTATGGGACACCTGGCTACACCTTC.

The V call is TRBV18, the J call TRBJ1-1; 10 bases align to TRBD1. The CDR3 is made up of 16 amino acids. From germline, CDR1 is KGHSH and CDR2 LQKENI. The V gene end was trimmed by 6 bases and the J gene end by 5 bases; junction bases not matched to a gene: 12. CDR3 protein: CASSFRTGGRLTEAFF. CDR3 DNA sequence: TGTGCCAGCTCCTTCCGGACAGGGGGAAGGTTGACTGAAGCTTTCTTT.

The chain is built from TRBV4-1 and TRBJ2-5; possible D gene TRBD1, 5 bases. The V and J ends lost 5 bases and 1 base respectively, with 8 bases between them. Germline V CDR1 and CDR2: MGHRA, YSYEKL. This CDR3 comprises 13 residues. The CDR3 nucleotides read TGCGCCAGCAGCGCGACAGTCCAAGAGACCCAGTACTTC. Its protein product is CASSATVQETQYF.

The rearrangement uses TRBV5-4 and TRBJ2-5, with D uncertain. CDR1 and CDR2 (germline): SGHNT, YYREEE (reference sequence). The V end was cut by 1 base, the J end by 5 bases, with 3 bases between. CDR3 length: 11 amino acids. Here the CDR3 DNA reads TGTGCCAGCAGCTTGAGCGAGACCCAGTACTTC. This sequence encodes CASSLSETQYF.

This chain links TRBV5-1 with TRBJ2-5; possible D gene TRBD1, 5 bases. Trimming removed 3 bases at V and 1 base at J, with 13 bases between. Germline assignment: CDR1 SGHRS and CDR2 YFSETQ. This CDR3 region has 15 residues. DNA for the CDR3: TGCGCCAGCAGCTCAGGGTTTACGGGCCAAGAGACCCAGTACTTC. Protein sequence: CASSSGFTGQETQYF.

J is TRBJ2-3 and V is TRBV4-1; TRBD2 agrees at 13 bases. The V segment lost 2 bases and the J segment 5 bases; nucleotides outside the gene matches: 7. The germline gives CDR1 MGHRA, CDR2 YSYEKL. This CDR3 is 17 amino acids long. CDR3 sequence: CASSQSATSGGRDTQYF. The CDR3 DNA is TGCGCCAGCAGCCAATCTGCGACTAGCGGGGGGAGAGATACGCAGTATTTT.

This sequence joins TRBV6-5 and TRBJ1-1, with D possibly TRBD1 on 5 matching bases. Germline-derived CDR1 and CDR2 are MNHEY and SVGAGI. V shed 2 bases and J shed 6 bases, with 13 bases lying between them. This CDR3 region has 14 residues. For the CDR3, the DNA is TGTGCCAGCAGTTACGTGGGGGGAGGCTCTGAAGCTTTCTTT. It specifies CASSYVGGGSEAFF.

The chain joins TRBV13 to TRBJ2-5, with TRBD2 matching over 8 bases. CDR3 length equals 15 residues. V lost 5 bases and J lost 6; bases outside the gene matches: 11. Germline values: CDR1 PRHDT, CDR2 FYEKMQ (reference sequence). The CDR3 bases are TGTGCCAGCAGCCCTTCGACTAGCGCGGGAAAGACCCAGTACTTC. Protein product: CASSPSTSAGKTQYF. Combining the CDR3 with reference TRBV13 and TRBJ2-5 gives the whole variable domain AAGVIQSPRHLIKEKRETATLKCYPIPRHDTVYWYQQGPGQDPQFLISFYEKMQSDKGSIPDRFSAQQFSDYHSELNMSSLELGDSALYFCASSPSTSAGKTQYFGPGTRLLVL.

CDR3: CASSPKQGYGYTF. The CDR3 DNA sequence: TGTGCCAGCTCACCTAAACAGGGATACGGCTACACCTTC. The rearrangement joins TRBV18 to TRBJ1-2; perhaps TRBD1 as D (6 bases). V was pared by 3 bases and J by 8 bases, with 13 bases between. The CDR3 is 13 residues long. CDR1 and CDR2 from the germline V gene are KGHSH and LQKENI.

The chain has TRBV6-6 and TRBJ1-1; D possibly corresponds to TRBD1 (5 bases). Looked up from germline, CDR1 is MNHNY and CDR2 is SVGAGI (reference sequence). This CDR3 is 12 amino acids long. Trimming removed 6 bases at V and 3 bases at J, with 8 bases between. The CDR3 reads CASRGQDTEAFF. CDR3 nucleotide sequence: TGTGCCAGCAGGGGGCAGGACACTGAAGCTTTCTTT.

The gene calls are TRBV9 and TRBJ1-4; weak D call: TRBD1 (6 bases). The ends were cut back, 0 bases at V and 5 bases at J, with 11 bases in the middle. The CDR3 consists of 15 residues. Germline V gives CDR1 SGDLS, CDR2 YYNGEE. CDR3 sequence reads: CASSVAQGRNEKLFF. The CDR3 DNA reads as TGTGCCAGCAGCGTAGCGCAGGGGAGAAATGAAAAACTGTTTTTT.

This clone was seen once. Here the CDR3 DNA reads TGTGCCATCATGGGGCCGTACTCCTACGAGCAGTACTTC. This encodes CAIMGPYSYEQYF. The chain uses TRBV10-3 and TRBJ2-7, with D perhaps matching TRBD1 (5 bases). The CDR3 covers 13 residues. Looked up from germline, CDR1 is ENHRY and CDR2 is SYGVKD. The V end lost 7 bases, the J end lost 0 bases, and 10 bases lay between the germline ends.

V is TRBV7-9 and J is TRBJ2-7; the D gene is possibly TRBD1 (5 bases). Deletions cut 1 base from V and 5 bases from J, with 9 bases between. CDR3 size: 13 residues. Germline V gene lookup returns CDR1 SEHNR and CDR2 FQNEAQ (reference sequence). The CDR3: CASSLGAGNEQYF. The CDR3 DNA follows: TGTGCCAGCAGCTTAGGGGCAGGGAACGAGCAGTACTTC.

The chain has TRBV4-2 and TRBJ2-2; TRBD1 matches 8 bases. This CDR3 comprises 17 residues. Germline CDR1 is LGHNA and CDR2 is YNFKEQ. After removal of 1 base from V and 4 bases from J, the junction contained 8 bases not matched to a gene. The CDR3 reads CASSQAARGLSTGELFF. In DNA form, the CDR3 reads TGTGCCAGCAGCCAAGCGGCCAGGGGGCTTAGCACCGGGGAGCTGTTTTTT.

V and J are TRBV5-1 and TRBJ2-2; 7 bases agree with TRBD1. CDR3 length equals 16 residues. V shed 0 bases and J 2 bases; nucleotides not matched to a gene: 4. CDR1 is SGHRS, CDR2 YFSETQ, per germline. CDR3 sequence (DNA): TGCGCCAGCAGCTTGGATGGGGACAGTAACACCGGGGAGCTGTTTTTT. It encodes CASSLDGDSNTGELFF.

For the CDR3, the DNA is TGTGCCAGCAGCCCCGAAGAGGGGACCCAGTACTTC. Translation gives CASSPEEGTQYF. The chain combines TRBV5-6 with TRBJ2-5, with D possibly TRBD2 on 5 matching bases. CDR3 length: 12 residues. The germline V gene has CDR1 SGHDT and CDR2 YYEEEE. Trimming cost V 4 bases and J 7 bases, with 11 bases left between them.

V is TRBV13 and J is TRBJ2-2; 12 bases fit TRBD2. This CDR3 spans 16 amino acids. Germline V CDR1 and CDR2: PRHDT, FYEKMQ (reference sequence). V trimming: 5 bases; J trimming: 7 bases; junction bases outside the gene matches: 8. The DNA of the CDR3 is TGTGCCAGCAGCCTTGGACTAGCGGGGATTATCGGGGAGCTGTTTTTT. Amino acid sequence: CASSLGLAGIIGELFF.

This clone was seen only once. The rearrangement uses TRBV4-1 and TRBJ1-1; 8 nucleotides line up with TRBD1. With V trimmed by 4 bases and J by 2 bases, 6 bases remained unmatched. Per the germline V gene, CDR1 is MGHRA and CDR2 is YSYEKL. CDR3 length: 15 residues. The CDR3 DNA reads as TGCGCCAGCAGCCGGCCTGACAGGGGCAACACTGAAGCTTTCTTT. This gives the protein CASSRPDRGNTEAFF.

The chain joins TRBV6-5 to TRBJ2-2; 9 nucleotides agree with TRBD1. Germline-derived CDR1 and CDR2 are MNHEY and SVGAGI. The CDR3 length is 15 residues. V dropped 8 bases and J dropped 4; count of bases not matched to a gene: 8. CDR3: CASETGQGFTGELFF. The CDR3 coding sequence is TGTGCCAGCGAAACGGGACAGGGTTTCACCGGGGAGCTGTTTTTT.

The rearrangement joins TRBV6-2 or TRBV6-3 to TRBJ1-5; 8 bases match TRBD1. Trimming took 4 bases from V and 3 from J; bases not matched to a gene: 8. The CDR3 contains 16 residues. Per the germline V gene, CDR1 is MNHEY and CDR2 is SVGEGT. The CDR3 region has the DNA TGTGCCAGCAGTTGGAAGACAGGGGAATACAATCAGCCCCAGCATTTT. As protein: CASSWKTGEYNQPQHF.

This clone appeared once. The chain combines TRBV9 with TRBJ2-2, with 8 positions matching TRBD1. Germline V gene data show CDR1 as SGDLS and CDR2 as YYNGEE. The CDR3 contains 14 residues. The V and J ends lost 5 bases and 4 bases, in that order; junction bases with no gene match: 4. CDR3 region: CASRPGGLTGELFF. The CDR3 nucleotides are TGTGCCAGCAGACCAGGGGGCCTCACCGGGGAGCTGTTTTTT.

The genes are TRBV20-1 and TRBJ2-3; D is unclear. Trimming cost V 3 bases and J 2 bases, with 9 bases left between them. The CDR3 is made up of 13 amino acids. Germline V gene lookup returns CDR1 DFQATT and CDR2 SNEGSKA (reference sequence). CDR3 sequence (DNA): TGCAGTGCTAGTCCTAGATTCACAGATACGCAGTATTTT. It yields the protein CSASPRFTDTQYF.

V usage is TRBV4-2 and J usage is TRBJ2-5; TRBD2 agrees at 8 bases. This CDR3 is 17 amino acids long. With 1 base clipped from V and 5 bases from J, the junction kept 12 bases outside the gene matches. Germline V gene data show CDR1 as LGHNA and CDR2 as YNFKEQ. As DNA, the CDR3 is TGTGCCAGCAGCCAAGTTAGTTCCGGGGGGGCCGGTGAGACCCAGTACTTC. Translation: CASSQVSSGGAGETQYF.

The CDR3 bases are TGTGCCAGCAGCCGTGGACAGTTCGATCAGCCCCAGCATTTT. Translated, it gives CASSRGQFDQPQHF. The chain uses TRBV16 and TRBJ1-5; D perhaps matches TRBD1 (6 bases). The germline V gene encodes CDR1 KGHSY and CDR2 FQNENV. V was shortened by 4 bases and J by 5 bases, with 12 bases between the two germline ends. The CDR3 consists of 14 residues.